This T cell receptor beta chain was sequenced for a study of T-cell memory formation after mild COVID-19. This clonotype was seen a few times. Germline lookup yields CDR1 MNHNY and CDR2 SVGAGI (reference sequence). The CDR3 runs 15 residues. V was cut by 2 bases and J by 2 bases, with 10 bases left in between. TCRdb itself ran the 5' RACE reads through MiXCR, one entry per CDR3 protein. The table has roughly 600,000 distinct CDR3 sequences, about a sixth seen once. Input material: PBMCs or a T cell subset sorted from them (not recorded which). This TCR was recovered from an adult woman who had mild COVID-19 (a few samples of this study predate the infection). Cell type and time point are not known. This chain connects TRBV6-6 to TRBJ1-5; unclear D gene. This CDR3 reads CASSYDDKGNQPQHF. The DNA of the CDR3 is TGTGCCAGCAGTTACGACGATAAAGGCAATCAGCCCCAGCATTTT.